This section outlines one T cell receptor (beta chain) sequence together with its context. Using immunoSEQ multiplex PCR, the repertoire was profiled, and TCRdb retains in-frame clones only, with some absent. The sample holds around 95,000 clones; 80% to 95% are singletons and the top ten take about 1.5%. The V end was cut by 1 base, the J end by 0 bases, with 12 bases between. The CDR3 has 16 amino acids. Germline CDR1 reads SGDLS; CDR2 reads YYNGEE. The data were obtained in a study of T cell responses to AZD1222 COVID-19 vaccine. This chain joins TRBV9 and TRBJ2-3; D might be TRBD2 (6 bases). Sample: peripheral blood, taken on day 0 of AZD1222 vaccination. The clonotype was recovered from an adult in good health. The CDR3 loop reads CASSVTPGTSTDTQYF. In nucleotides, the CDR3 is TGTGCCAGCAGCGTAACTCCCGGGACTAGCACAGATACGCAGTATTTT.